These 27 T cell receptor beta chains were sequenced from one sample in a study of blood T cell repertoires in COVID-19. Assay: immunoSEQ multiplex PCR; the TCRdb copy retains only in-frame clones and omits some. The table records about 240,000 clones, around 90% of them present only once. The sample taken for sequencing was peripheral blood. Receptor source: a young woman with acute or convalescent COVID-19.

This clone was found once. This chain connects TRBV19 to TRBJ1-1, with 7 bases identical to TRBD1. The CDR3 sequence is 16 residues long. J lost 0 bases, V lost 6 bases, and 10 bases had no gene match. Germline CDR1 reads LNHDA; CDR2 reads SQIVND (reference sequence). The CDR3 here is CASRTPRQGLNTEAFF. CDR3 sequence (DNA): TGTGCCAGTAGAACTCCGCGACAGGGCCTGAACACTGAAGCTTTCTTT.

The chain uses TRBV7-2 and TRBJ1-5; 8 nucleotides match TRBD1. There are 17 residues in the CDR3. The germline CDR1 and CDR2 sequences are SGHTA and FQGNSA. J was trimmed by 1 base and V by 1 base; bases with no gene match: 6. The CDR3 nucleotides read TGTGCCAGCAGCTTAGTCGGGACAGGCGGCAGCAATCAGCCCCAGCATTTT. Its protein product is CASSLVGTGGSNQPQHF.

This chain uses TRBV28 with TRBJ2-1; D perhaps matches TRBD2 (6 bases). The CDR3 consists of 17 residues. CDR1 and CDR2 from the germline V gene are MDHEN and SYDVKM. V was clipped by 6 bases and J by 2 bases, with 20 bases between them. The CDR3 bases are TGTGCCAGCAGCGGCGCTGTTGGGCTAGCGCCCTACAATGAGCAGTTCTTC. Amino acids: CASSGAVGLAPYNEQFF.

This chain joins TRBV13 and TRBJ2-5, with 9 bases that match TRBD2. CDR1 is PRHDT and CDR2 is FYEKMQ in the germline V gene (reference sequence). This CDR3 has 16 amino acids. V trimming: 5 bases; J trimming: 2 bases; junction bases outside the gene matches: 9. The CDR3 DNA reads TGTGCCAGCAGCGCCAATAGCGGGGGACCTCAAGAGACCCAGTACTTC. It encodes CASSANSGGPQETQYF.

The rearrangement links TRBV6-1 to TRBJ1-4; 7 bases are shared with TRBD1. V shed 2 bases and J 4 bases; nucleotides not matched to a gene: 4. CDR3 length: 15 residues. Germline assignment: CDR1 MNHNS and CDR2 SASEGT. CDR3 loop: CASSEPGQSNEKLFF. The CDR3 nucleotides are TGTGCCAGCAGTGAACCGGGACAGAGTAATGAAAAACTGTTTTTT.

The chain joins TRBV7-2 to TRBJ1-2; D ambiguous. V was cut by 1 base and J by 2 bases, with 11 bases left in between. Germline values: CDR1 SGHTA, CDR2 FQGNSA. This CDR3 comprises 15 residues. The CDR3 DNA reads TGTGCCAGCAGCTTAGTTCCAGAAACAAACTATGGCTACACCTTC. Translated, it gives CASSLVPETNYGYTF.

The rearrangement uses TRBV19 and TRBJ2-7; TRBD1 might be the D (6 bases). Trimming cost V 0 bases and J 1 base, with 7 bases left between them. In germline, CDR1 is LNHDA, CDR2 SQIVND (reference sequence). The CDR3 runs to 14 residues. The CDR3: CASSIEGGSYEQYF. The CDR3 DNA follows: TGTGCCAGTAGTATAGAAGGGGGTTCCTACGAGCAGTACTTC.

The chain joins TRBV7-2 to TRBJ2-6; 9 nucleotides align to TRBD2. V was clipped by 7 bases and J by 4 bases; unmatched bases: 5. Germline V gene data show CDR1 as SGHTA and CDR2 as FQGNSA. This CDR3 comprises 15 residues. CDR3 amino acids: CASIPSGTGANVLTF. The CDR3 nucleotides are TGTGCCAGCATACCTAGCGGGACCGGGGCCAACGTCCTGACTTTC.

The V call is TRBV11-3, the J call TRBJ2-5, with TRBD1 matching 7 bases. CDR3 length: 15 residues. Germline-derived CDR1 and CDR2 are SGHNT and YENEEA. After removal of 5 bases from V and 2 bases from J, the junction contained 8 bases not matched to a gene. In nucleotides, the CDR3 is TGTGCCAGCAGCCAGCCGGGACAGTCTCAAGAGACCCAGTACTTC. Protein sequence: CASSQPGQSQETQYF.

Of note for this clone: Other DNA sequences within the sample encode an identical CDR3. In DNA, the CDR3 is TGCGCCAGCAGCCTAACAGCGAACACCGGGGAGCTGTTTTTT. Protein sequence: CASSLTANTGELFF. This rearrangement joins TRBV5-1 to TRBJ2-2; D uncertain. The CDR3 has 14 amino acids. The V and J ends lost 4 bases and 0 bases respectively, with 7 bases between them. The V gene's germline CDR1 is SGHRS and CDR2 YFSETQ.

The chain recombines TRBV18 with TRBJ2-1, with 8 nucleotides matching TRBD2. Germline V gene data show CDR1 as KGHSH and CDR2 as LQKENI. The CDR3 loop spans 16 amino acids. V lost 0 bases, J lost 4 bases, and 5 bases stayed unmatched. CDR3 sequence: CASSPPTSAAYNEQFF. In nucleotides, the CDR3 is TGTGCCAGCTCACCACCGACTAGCGCTGCATACAATGAGCAGTTCTTC.

CDR3 region: CASSASGTSGRQSYNEQFF. As DNA, the CDR3 is TGTGCCAGCAGCGCCTCCGGGACTAGCGGACGCCAGTCCTACAATGAGCAGTTCTTC. This chain uses TRBV9 with TRBJ2-1; the match to TRBD2 covers 11 bases. Germline V gene data show CDR1 as SGDLS and CDR2 as YYNGEE. Trimming at V came to 3 bases and at J to 1 base, leaving 12 bases not matched to a gene. The CDR3 sequence is 19 residues long.

The chain uses TRBV19 and TRBJ1-5, with 7 bases identical to TRBD1. CDR1 LNHDA and CDR2 SQIVND come from the germline V gene (reference sequence). The trim removed 3 bases at V and 3 bases at J, leaving 11 bases unmatched. There are 17 residues in the CDR3. The CDR3: CASSMRLTGRDNQPQHF. The CDR3 nucleotides are TGTGCCAGTAGTATGAGGTTGACAGGGCGGGACAATCAGCCCCAGCATTTT. The full variable domain, completed using reference TRBV19 and TRBJ1-5, is DGGITQSPKYLFRKEGQNVTLSCEQNLNHDAMYWYRQDPGQGLRLIYYSQIVNDFQKGDIAEGYSVSREKKESFPLTVTSAQKNPTAFYLCASSMRLTGRDNQPQHFGDGTRLSIL.

The V gene is TRBV14, the J gene TRBJ2-7; tentative D call: TRBD1 (6 bases). The germline V and J ends were trimmed by 1 base and 4 bases, with 17 bases remaining between them. CDR1 is SGHDN, CDR2 FVKESK, per germline. This CDR3 has 16 amino acids. The CDR3 sequence is CASSQAMGAISYEQYF. DNA of the CDR3: TGTGCCAGCAGCCAAGCGATGGGGGCCATATCGTACGAGCAGTACTTC. Full variable domain (rest looked up from reference TRBV14 and TRBJ2-7): EAGVTQFPSHSVIEKGQTVTLRCDPISGHDNLYWYRRVMGKEIKFLLHFVKESKQDESGMPNNRFLAERTGGTYSTLKVQPAELEDSGVYFCASSQAMGAISYEQYFGPGTRLTVT.

The chain employs TRBV5-8 and TRBJ2-1; tentative D call: TRBD2 (6 bases). Trimming stripped 3 bases from V and 9 bases from J, with 13 bases between. Germline V gene sequence: CDR1 SGHTS, CDR2 YDEGEE. The CDR3 spans 13 residues. The CDR3 DNA reads TGTGCCAGCAGCTCGTCGACTAGGAGTGAGCAGTTCTTC. Protein product: CASSSSTRSEQFF.

This clone has a single count. This chain connects TRBV2 to TRBJ1-1, with unresolved D. CDR3 length: 15 amino acids. V gave up 0 bases and J gave up 5 bases, with 13 bases separating them. CDR1 is SNHLY, CDR2 FYNNEI, per germline. This CDR3 reads CASSEARSAGTEAFF. Here the CDR3 DNA reads TGTGCCAGCAGTGAAGCGCGGTCCGCGGGGACTGAAGCTTTCTTT.

The chain carries TRBV19 and TRBJ1-2; D is perhaps TRBD1 (5 bases). Germline V gives CDR1 LNHDA, CDR2 SQIVND (reference sequence). The length of the CDR3 is 13 residues. V was pared by 7 bases and J by 3 bases, with 12 bases between. The CDR3 DNA reads TGTGCCAGTACAACGACAGACTACTATGGCTACACCTTC. It is translated as CASTTTDYYGYTF.

The chain employs TRBV7-8 and TRBJ2-3; 11 bases map to TRBD2. The CDR3 contains 18 residues. V trimming: 0 bases; J trimming: 3 bases; junction bases outside the gene matches: 8. Germline V lookup: CDR1 SGHVS, CDR2 FQNEAQ. This CDR3 reads CASSLAPRLAGKTDTQYF. The CDR3 DNA reads as TGTGCCAGCAGCTTAGCCCCCAGACTAGCGGGAAAGACAGATACGCAGTATTTT.

The V call is TRBV6-6, the J call TRBJ2-2; D is possibly TRBD2 (6 bases). The germline gives CDR1 MNHNY, CDR2 SVGAGI (reference sequence). There are 15 residues in the CDR3. The V end was cut by 4 bases, the J end by 12 bases, with 21 bases between. CDR3 coding DNA: TGTGCCAGCAGTTTCCCCAAGGGAGGACCGGGGCAGCTGTTTTTT. Protein: CASSFPKGGPGQLFF.

This clone was observed a few times. This chain uses TRBV30 with TRBJ1-1; TRBD1 agrees at 7 bases. CDR3 length equals 13 residues. Germline V gene lookup returns CDR1 GTSNPN and CDR2 SVGIG (reference sequence). With 3 bases clipped from V and 0 bases from J, the junction kept 1 base outside the gene matches. The chain's CDR3 is CAWRGTVNTEAFF. The CDR3 nucleotides are TGTGCCTGGAGGGGGACAGTGAACACTGAAGCTTTCTTT.

This chain connects TRBV6-5 to TRBJ2-2; possible D gene TRBD2, 5 bases. Germline V gene lookup returns CDR1 MNHEY and CDR2 SVGAGI. CDR3 size: 14 residues. Trimming stripped 7 bases from V and 6 bases from J, with 15 bases between. The CDR3 is CASTAKLGAGELFF. Here the CDR3 DNA reads TGTGCCAGCACTGCGAAACTCGGGGCCGGGGAGCTGTTTTTT.

This clone appeared once. The chain combines TRBV7-3 with TRBJ2-7; D is possibly TRBD2 (5 bases). The germline gives CDR1 SGHTA, CDR2 FQGTGA. V lost 4 bases and J lost 8, with 15 bases in between. The CDR3 contains 13 residues. CDR3 DNA sequence: TGTGCCAGCAGCTCCATTCTGGGGAGCCAGCAGTACTTC. This codes for CASSSILGSQQYF. Using reference TRBV7-3 and TRBJ2-7 for the parts outside the CDR3, the full variable domain is GAGVSQTPSNKVTEKGKYVELRCDPISGHTALYWYRQSLGQGPEFLIYFQGTGAADDSGLPNDRFFAVRPEGSVSTLKIQRTERGDSAVYLCASSSILGSQQYFGPGTRLTVT.

The chain links TRBV4-1 to TRBJ2-5; TRBD2 matches 7 bases. CDR1 and CDR2 from the germline V gene are MGHRA and YSYEKL. V lost 1 base and J lost 5; bases outside the gene matches: 16. CDR3 length: 18 residues. DNA of the CDR3: TGCGCCAGCAGCCAAGTCGTCATGGTGCCGGGAGGAGGTGAGACCCAGTACTTC. Residues: CASSQVVMVPGGGETQYF.

V and J are TRBV6-1 and TRBJ1-5; D gene unclear. There are 15 residues in the CDR3. The V and J ends lost 0 bases and 0 bases respectively, with 6 bases between them. Germline CDR1 MNHNS, CDR2 SASEGT. This CDR3 reads CASSEAPGSNQPQHF. CDR3 DNA: TGTGCCAGCAGTGAAGCGCCGGGTAGCAATCAGCCCCAGCATTTT.

The J gene is TRBJ1-1, the V gene TRBV5-4; TRBD1 matches 8 bases. This CDR3 is 15 amino acids long. CDR1 and CDR2 from the germline V gene are SGHNT and YYREEE (reference sequence). V dropped 9 bases and J dropped 4; count of bases not matched to a gene: 14. This chain's CDR3 is CATSPGGQDVTEAFF. As DNA, the CDR3 is TGTGCCACCTCCCCGGGGGGACAGGATGTCACTGAAGCTTTCTTT.

The V call is TRBV30, the J call TRBJ1-1; the match to TRBD1 covers 9 bases. The V gene's germline CDR1 is GTSNPN and CDR2 SVGIG (reference sequence). V shed 2 bases, J shed 7 bases, and the junction held 11 bases outside the gene matches. The CDR3 extends over 15 amino acids. CDR3 residues: CAWSKTGTGNHEAFF. The CDR3 DNA is TGTGCCTGGAGTAAGACCGGGACAGGGAACCATGAAGCTTTCTTT.

Turning to this clone: Other DNA sequences of this sample code for an identical CDR3. The gene calls are TRBV19 and TRBJ2-5; tentative D call: TRBD1 (5 bases). The CDR3 totals 12 residues. Germline-derived CDR1 and CDR2 are LNHDA and SQIVND (reference sequence). Trimming took 3 bases from V and 5 from J, leaving 7 bases between them. The DNA for the CDR3 is TGTGCCAGTAGTATTGGGGCGGAGACCCAGTACTTC. Translation: CASSIGAETQYF.